This T cell receptor (beta chain) was sequenced for a study of identical twins. Germline lookup yields CDR1 MGHRA and CDR2 YSYEKL. The CDR3 covers 17 residues. The V and J ends lost 0 bases and 2 bases, in that order; junction bases with no gene match: 6. Notes on the study in general: Models came in too low on out-of-frame TCR alpha sharing in monozygotic twins. While abundant cord blood beta clonotypes carried fewer insertions, memory repertoires showed no such pattern.

TCRdb re-called the 5' RACE reads with MiXCR, one entry per CDR3 protein. The table lists roughly 350,000 distinct CDR3 sequences, approximately 13% of them singletons. Details on this clonotype: What it binds is unknown.

This same sample was also taken into another study, of yellow fever vaccine responses in identical twins.

Sequenced: CD8+ T cells sorted from blood. The TCR sequence derives from a woman under 30 in good health. The V call is TRBV4-1, the J call TRBJ2-3, with TRBD2 matching 9 bases. The CDR3 is CASSQEKASGATDTQYF. In nucleotides, the CDR3 is TGCGCCAGCAGCCAAGAGAAAGCTAGCGGGGCCACAGATACGCAGTATTTT.